One and the same sample provided the 6 T cell receptor beta chains below, sequenced in a study of cytomegalovirus exposure and HLA in healthy donors. PCR primers comprised 60 Vbeta and 13 Jbeta primers. Data came from immunoSEQ multiplex PCR; TCRdb stores just in-frame clones and leaves some out. The table records around 110,000 clones, more than 60% of them present only once. Sequencing was performed on PBMCs. These receptors were collected from a woman in her forties in good health and CMV-seropositive.

The chain has TRBV6-6 and TRBJ2-2; 7 bases align to TRBD1. V lost 6 bases to trimming and J lost 3 bases; unmatched junction nucleotides: 1. CDR3 length: 13 residues. Per the germline V gene, CDR1 is MNHNY and CDR2 is SVGAGI (reference sequence). The CDR3 DNA is TGTGCCAGCAGAACAGGGGACACCGGGGAGCTGTTTTTT. Translating it yields CASRTGDTGELFF.

The rearrangement uses TRBV6-5 and TRBJ2-2; possibly TRBD2 for D (6 bases). V dropped 3 bases and J dropped 7 bases, with 18 bases sitting between them. Germline values: CDR1 MNHEY, CDR2 SVGAGI. The CDR3 is made up of 16 amino acids. The CDR3 DNA is TGTGCCAGCAGTTATGGGCGGGATGTCCCCCACGGGGAGCTGTTTTTT. This sequence encodes CASSYGRDVPHGELFF.

This clone showed up just a few times. V gene TRBV18 combines with J gene TRBJ1-3, with TRBD1 matching over 7 bases. The CDR3 runs 20 residues. V lost 6 bases, J lost 0 bases, and 20 bases stayed unmatched. Germline CDR1 KGHSH, CDR2 LQKENI. The CDR3 region is CASSPYWDSGITHSGNTIYF. The DNA of the CDR3 is TGTGCCAGCTCCCCTTATTGGGACAGCGGAATTACTCACTCTGGAAACACCATATATTTT. Drawing the rest from reference TRBV18 and TRBJ1-3, the complete variable domain is NAGVMQNPRHLVRRRGQEARLRCSPMKGHSHVYWYRQLPEEGLKFMVYLQKENIIDESGMPKERFSAEFPKEGPSILRIQQVVRGDSAAYFCASSPYWDSGITHSGNTIYFGEGSWLTVV.

This clone was counted between two and nine times. In DNA form, the CDR3 reads TGTGCCAGCAGCTTAACGGGGGGGAGTATGAGTACAGATACGCAGTATTTT. Amino acids: CASSLTGGSMSTDTQYF. The V call is TRBV7-3, the J call TRBJ2-3; 7 positions match TRBD2. V was clipped by 0 bases and J by 3 bases; unmatched bases: 9. From germline, CDR1 is SGHTA and CDR2 FQGTGA. There are 17 residues in the CDR3.

The CDR3 reads CASSLRLAGGEQYF. The CDR3, as DNA: TGCGCCAGCAGCTTGCGACTAGCGGGAGGCGAGCAGTACTTC. The chain is built from TRBV5-1 and TRBJ2-7, with TRBD2 identical over 13 bases. CDR1 and CDR2 from the germline V gene are SGHRS and YFSETQ. V lost 1 base, J lost 6 bases, and 1 base stayed unmatched. This CDR3 has 14 amino acids.

This clone showed up just a few times. This chain's CDR3 is CVLQGAYEKLFF. Here the CDR3 DNA reads TGTGTCCTACAGGGGGCTTACGAAAAACTGTTTTTT. The rearrangement joins TRBV30 to TRBJ1-4; 9 nucleotides line up with TRBD1. CDR3 length: 12 residues. CDR1 is GTSNPN and CDR2 is SVGIG in the germline V gene (reference sequence).